What follows are 14 T cell receptor beta chains derived from one specimen sequenced in a study of blood T cell repertoires in COVID-19. Assay: immunoSEQ multiplex PCR; the TCRdb copy retains only in-frame clones and omits some. This table has 55,000 to 65,000 clones, 60% to 80% appearing once. The sample was peripheral blood. These receptors originate from a man aged 55 to 70 with acute or convalescent COVID-19.

This rearrangement joins TRBV10-3 to TRBJ1-2; 11 positions agree with TRBD1. The length of the CDR3 is 12 residues. CDR1 and CDR2 (germline): ENHRY, SYGVKD. J lost 8 bases, V lost 11 bases, and 7 bases had no gene match. CDR3 protein: CAVGQGATGYTF. CDR3 in DNA: TGTGCCGTCGGACAGGGGGCGACGGGCTACACCTTC.

The gene calls are TRBV19 and TRBJ1-1; D call uncertain. CDR3 length: 14 residues. Germline CDR1 reads LNHDA; CDR2 reads SQIVND (reference sequence). The V and J ends lost 2 bases and 0 bases respectively, with 7 bases between them. CDR3 protein: CASSITGVNTEAFF. The DNA for the CDR3 is TGTGCCAGTAGTATAACCGGGGTGAACACTGAAGCTTTCTTT.

For the CDR3, the DNA is TGTGCCAGCAGTTTAACGGGGGGACCTGGCTACACCTTC. It encodes CASSLTGGPGYTF. This chain links TRBV28 with TRBJ1-2, with D perhaps TRBD1 (5 bases). V lost 2 bases, J lost 7 bases, and 11 bases lay in between. This CDR3 comprises 13 residues. Germline V gene sequence: CDR1 MDHEN, CDR2 SYDVKM.

V usage is TRBV10-3 and J usage is TRBJ1-4; D is uncertain. CDR1 is ENHRY and CDR2 is SYGVKD in the germline V gene. Trimming removed 3 bases from V and 4 bases from J, with 9 bases in between. This CDR3 comprises 14 residues. CDR3 sequence (DNA): TGTGCCATCAGTGACCCTACGCTTAATGAAAAACTGTTTTTT. Its protein product is CAISDPTLNEKLFF.

The V and J genes are TRBV5-6 and TRBJ2-7; 8 bases align to TRBD1. The junction had 4 bases not matched to a gene; V was cut back by 8 bases and J by 0 bases. In germline, CDR1 is SGHDT, CDR2 YYEEEE. This CDR3 is 13 amino acids long. The CDR3 nucleotides are TGTGCCAGGACAGGGGCCAGCTCCTACGAGCAGTACTTC. Residues: CARTGASSYEQYF.

This clone occurred once. V usage is TRBV4-1 and J usage is TRBJ1-2; D remains ambiguous. This CDR3 has 15 amino acids. From germline, CDR1 is MGHRA and CDR2 YSYEKL. Between the trimmed V and J ends, which lost 1 base and 4 bases, there was a span of 13 bases. This CDR3 reads CASSQVTGHSYGYTF. CDR3 coding DNA: TGCGCCAGCAGCCAAGTAACTGGCCACAGCTATGGCTACACCTTC.

The table lists this clone with many counts. The chain joins TRBV4-2 to TRBJ1-3, with D unclear. Germline V gene sequence: CDR1 LGHNA, CDR2 YNFKEQ. The CDR3 is 17 amino acids. The V gene lost 0 bases and the J gene lost 7 bases, with 19 bases spanning the gap. CDR3 in amino acids: CASSQDDTRSGWNTIYF. CDR3 bases: TGTGCCAGCAGCCAAGATGATACACGGTCCGGGTGGAACACCATATATTTT.

This clone was seen a few times. The chain is built from TRBV2 and TRBJ2-7; the D is unclear. The CDR3 is 11 amino acids. The V gene's germline CDR1 is SNHLY and CDR2 FYNNEI. Trimming shortened V by 5 bases and J by 1 base, and 3 bases separated the two germline ends. CDR3 nucleotide sequence: TGTGCCAGCAGTCGTTCCTACGAGCAGTACTTC. Protein sequence: CASSRSYEQYF.

The chain couples TRBV27 to TRBJ2-5; D may be TRBD2 (6 bases). V lost 1 base, J lost 4 bases, and 10 bases lay in between. Germline CDR1 and CDR2: MNHEY and SMNVEV (reference sequence). The CDR3 runs 14 residues. CDR3 nucleotides: TGTGCCAGCAGTTTATACGGGGGTGCAGAGACCCAGTACTTC. This gives the protein CASSLYGGAETQYF.

The chain couples TRBV19 to TRBJ2-3, with 11 bases identical to TRBD1. Germline V CDR1 and CDR2: LNHDA, SQIVND (reference sequence). Trimming removed 8 bases from V and 6 bases from J; junction bases left unmatched: 7. This CDR3 has 14 residues. CDR3 nucleotide sequence: TGTGCCAGTTCCGGGACAGGGGGTTGGGATACGCAGTATTTT. Its protein is CASSGTGGWDTQYF.

The chain has TRBV7-9 and TRBJ1-1, with D possibly being TRBD1 (6 bases). Germline CDR1 is SEHNR and CDR2 is FQNEAQ (reference sequence). The CDR3 loop spans 12 amino acids. Trimming stripped 3 bases from V and 10 bases from J, with 12 bases between. In nucleotides, the CDR3 is TGTGCCAGCAGCTTGGACGGGACACCAGCTTTCTTT. Encoded protein: CASSLDGTPAFF.

The rearrangement joins TRBV5-4 to TRBJ2-3; TRBD1 might be the D (6 bases). V lost 3 bases, J lost 2 bases, and 16 bases lay in between. There are 16 residues in the CDR3. CDR1 and CDR2 from the germline V gene are SGHNT and YYREEE (reference sequence). The CDR3 coding sequence is TGTGCCAGCAGCTCCCCAGGGGATTATTCCACAGATACGCAGTATTTT. It specifies CASSSPGDYSTDTQYF.

The chain links TRBV2 to TRBJ2-1, with D possibly being TRBD1 (6 bases). The CDR3 contains 13 residues. Looked up from germline, CDR1 is SNHLY and CDR2 is FYNNEI. V lost 6 bases to trimming and J lost 9 bases, with 15 bases between them. The CDR3 here is CASRSTGIGEQFF. The DNA for the CDR3 is TGTGCCAGCAGGTCCACAGGGATAGGTGAGCAGTTCTTC.

This rearrangement joins TRBV9 to TRBJ1-2; TRBD1 might be the D (5 bases). V was clipped by 3 bases and J by 4 bases, with 16 bases between them. The V gene's germline CDR1 is SGDLS and CDR2 YYNGEE. The CDR3 is 15 amino acids. The CDR3 sequence is CASSALPQGSYGYTF. The CDR3 nucleotides read TGTGCCAGCAGCGCACTCCCCCAGGGTAGCTATGGCTACACCTTC.